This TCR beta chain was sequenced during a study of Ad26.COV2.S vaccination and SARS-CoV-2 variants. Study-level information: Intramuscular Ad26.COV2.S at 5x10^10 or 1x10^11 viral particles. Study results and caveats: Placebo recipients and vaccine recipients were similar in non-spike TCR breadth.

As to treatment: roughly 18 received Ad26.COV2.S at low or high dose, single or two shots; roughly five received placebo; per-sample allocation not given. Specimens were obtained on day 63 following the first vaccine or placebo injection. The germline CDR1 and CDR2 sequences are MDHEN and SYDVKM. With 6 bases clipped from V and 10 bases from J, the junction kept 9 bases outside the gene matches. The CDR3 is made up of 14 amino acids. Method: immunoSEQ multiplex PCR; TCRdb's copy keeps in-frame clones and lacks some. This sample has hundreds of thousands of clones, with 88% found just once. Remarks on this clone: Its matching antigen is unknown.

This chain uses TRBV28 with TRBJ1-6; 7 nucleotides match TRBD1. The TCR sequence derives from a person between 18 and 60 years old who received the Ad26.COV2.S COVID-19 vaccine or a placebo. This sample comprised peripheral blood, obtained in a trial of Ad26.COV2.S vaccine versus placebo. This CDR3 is CASSETGKGSPLHF. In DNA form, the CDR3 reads TGTGCCAGCAGCGAGACAGGGAAGGGCTCACCCCTCCACTTT.